This T cell receptor (beta chain) was captured by sequencing in a study of OX40 agonist ivuxolimab in advanced cancers. The table lists this clone with a few counts. Assay used: immunoSEQ multiplex PCR; TCRdb lists only in-frame clones, some missing. The table shows more than 35,000 clones, with less than 90% occurring only once. Germline CDR1 reads MNHEY; CDR2 reads SMNVEV (reference sequence). Trimming removed 3 bases at V and 2 bases at J, with 11 bases between. The CDR3 is 14 amino acids. V is TRBV27 and J is TRBJ2-7; D gene unclear. The specimen was CD4+ or CD8+ T cells sorted from blood, collected in a trial of the OX40 agonist ivuxolimab. This clonotype was sampled from an adult with an advanced solid tumor such as melanoma, head and neck, liver or kidney cancer. For the CDR3, the DNA is TGTGCCAGCAGTTTGACGGGTATGGCCTACGAGCAGTACTTC. Protein sequence: CASSLTGMAYEQYF.